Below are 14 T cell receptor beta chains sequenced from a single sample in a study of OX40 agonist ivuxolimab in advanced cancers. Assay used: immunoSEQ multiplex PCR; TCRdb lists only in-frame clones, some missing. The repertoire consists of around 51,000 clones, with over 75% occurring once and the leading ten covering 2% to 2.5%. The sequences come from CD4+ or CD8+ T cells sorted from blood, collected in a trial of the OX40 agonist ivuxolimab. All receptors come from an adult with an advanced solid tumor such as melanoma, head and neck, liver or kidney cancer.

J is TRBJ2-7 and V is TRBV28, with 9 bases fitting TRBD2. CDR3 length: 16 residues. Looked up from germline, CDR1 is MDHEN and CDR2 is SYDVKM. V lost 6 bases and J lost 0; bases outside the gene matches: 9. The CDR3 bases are TGTGCCAGCAGCTCCCCCGCTAGCGGGAACTCCTACGAGCAGTACTTC. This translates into CASSSPASGNSYEQYF.

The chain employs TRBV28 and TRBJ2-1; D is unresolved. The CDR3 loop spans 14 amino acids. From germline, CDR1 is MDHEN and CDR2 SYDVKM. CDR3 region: CASTRHQSYNEQFF. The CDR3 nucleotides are TGTGCTTCAACGAGGCACCAATCCTACAATGAGCAGTTCTTC.

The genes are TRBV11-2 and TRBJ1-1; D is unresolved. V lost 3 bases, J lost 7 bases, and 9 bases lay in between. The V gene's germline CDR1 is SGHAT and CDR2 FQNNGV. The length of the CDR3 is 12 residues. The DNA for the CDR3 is TGTGCCAGCAGCTTCTTAGGATTTGAAGCTTTCTTT. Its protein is CASSFLGFEAFF. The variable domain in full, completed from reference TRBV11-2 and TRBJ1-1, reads EAGVAQSPRYKIIEKRQSVAFWCNPISGHATLYWYQQILGQGPKLLIQFQNNGVVDDSQLPKDRFSAERLKGVDSTLKIQPAKLEDSAVYLCASSFLGFEAFFGQGTRLTVV.

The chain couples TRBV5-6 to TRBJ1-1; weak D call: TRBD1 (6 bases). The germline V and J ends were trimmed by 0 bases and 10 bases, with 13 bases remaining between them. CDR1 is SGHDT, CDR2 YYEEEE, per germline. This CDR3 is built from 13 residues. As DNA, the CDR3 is TGTGCCAGCAGCTTGGAACCAGGGGCGTCAGCTTTCTTT. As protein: CASSLEPGASAFF. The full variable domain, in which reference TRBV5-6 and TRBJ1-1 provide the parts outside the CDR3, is DAGVTQSPTHLIKTRGQQVTLRCSPKSGHDTVSWYQQALGQGPQFIFQYYEEEERQRGNFPDRFSGHQFPNYSSELNVNALLLGDSALYLCASSLEPGASAFFGQGTRLTVV.

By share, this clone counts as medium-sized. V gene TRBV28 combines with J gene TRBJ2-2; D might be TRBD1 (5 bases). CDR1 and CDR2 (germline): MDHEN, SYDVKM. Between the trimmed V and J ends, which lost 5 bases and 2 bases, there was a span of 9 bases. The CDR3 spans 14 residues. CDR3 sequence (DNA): TGTGCCAGCAGTCACAGGTTTAACACCGGGGAGCTGTTTTTT. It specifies CASSHRFNTGELFF.

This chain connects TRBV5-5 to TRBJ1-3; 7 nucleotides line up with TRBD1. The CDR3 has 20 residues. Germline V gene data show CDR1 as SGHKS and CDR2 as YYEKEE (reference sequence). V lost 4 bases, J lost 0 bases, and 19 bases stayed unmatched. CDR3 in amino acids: CASSKLLRDRVVDSGNTIYF. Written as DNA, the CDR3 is TGTGCCAGCAGCAAACTATTGAGAGACAGGGTAGTAGACTCTGGAAACACCATATATTTT.

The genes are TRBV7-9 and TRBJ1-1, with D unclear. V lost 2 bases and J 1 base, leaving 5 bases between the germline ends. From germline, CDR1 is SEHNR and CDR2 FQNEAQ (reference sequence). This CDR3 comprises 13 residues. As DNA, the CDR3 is TGTGCCAGCAGCTTAATCGGGAACACTGAAGCTTTCTTT. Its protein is CASSLIGNTEAFF.

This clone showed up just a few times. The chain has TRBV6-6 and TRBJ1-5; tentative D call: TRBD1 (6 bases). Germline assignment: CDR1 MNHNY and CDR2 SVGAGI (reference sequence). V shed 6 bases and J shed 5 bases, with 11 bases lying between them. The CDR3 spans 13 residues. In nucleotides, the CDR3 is TGTGCCAGCAGGCTGGGGGCTTATCAGCCCCAGCATTTT. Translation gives CASRLGAYQPQHF.

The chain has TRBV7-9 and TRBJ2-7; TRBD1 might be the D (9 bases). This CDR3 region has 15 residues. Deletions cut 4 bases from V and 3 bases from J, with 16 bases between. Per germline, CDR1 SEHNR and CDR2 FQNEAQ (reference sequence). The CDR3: CASSSGGTGIYEQYF. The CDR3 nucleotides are TGTGCCAGCAGCTCGGGAGGGACAGGGATCTACGAGCAGTACTTC.

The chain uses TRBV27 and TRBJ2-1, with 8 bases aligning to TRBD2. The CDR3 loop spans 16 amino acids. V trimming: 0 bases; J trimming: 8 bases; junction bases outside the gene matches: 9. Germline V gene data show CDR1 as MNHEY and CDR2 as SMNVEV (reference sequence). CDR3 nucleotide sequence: TGTGCCAGCAGTTTATCGGGGACTAGGCGGTCTGATGAGCAGTTCTTC. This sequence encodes CASSLSGTRRSDEQFF.

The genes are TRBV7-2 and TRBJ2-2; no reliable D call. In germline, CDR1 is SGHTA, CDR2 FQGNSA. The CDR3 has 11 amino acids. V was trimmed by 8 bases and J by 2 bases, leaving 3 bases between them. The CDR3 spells CASGNTGELFF. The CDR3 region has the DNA TGTGCCAGCGGTAACACCGGGGAGCTGTTTTTT.

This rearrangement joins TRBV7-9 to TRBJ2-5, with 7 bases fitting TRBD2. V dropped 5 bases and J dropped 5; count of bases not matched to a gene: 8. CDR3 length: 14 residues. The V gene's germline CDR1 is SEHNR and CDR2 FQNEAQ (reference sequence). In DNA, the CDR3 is TGTGCCAGCAGCCGCCTCGGGAGGAGCGAGACCCAGTACTTC. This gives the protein CASSRLGRSETQYF.

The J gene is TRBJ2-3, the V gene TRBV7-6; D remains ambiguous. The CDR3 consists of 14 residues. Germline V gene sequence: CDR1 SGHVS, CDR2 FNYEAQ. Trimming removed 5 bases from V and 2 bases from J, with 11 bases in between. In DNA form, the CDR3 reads TGTGCCAGCAGCCAGACTCCTAACACAGATACGCAGTATTTT. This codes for CASSQTPNTDTQYF. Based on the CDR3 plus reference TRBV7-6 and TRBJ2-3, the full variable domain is GAGVSQSPRYKVTKRGQDVALRCDPISGHVSLYWYRQALGQGPEFLTYFNYEAQQDKSGLPNDRFSAERPEGSISTLTIQRTEQRDSAMYRCASSQTPNTDTQYFGPGTRLTVL.

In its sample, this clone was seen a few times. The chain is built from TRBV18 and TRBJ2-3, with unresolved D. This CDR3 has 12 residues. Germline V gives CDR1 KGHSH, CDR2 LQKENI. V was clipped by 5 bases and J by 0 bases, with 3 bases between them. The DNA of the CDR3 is TGTGCCAGCTCAACTAGCACAGATACGCAGTATTTT. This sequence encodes CASSTSTDTQYF.